Described below is a single T cell receptor (beta chain) sequence and its context. The antigen remains unidentified. Deletions cut 6 bases from V and 0 bases from J, with 9 bases between. The CDR3 is 13 amino acids. Germline CDR1 reads MNHEY; CDR2 reads SMNVEV (reference sequence). The record originates from a study of cytomegalovirus exposure and HLA in healthy donors. Regarding the study as a whole: In a later analysis, HLA-associated beta chains showed higher expansion and lower generation probabilities than comparable chains.

Amplification used 60 Vbeta primers and 13 Jbeta primers. Assay used: immunoSEQ multiplex PCR; TCRdb lists only in-frame clones, some missing. This table has 150,000 to 200,000 clones, more than 70% appearing once. The chain has TRBV27 and TRBJ2-7; D is unresolved. Material for sequencing was PBMCs. The receptor was derived from a girl between 10 and 17 years old in good health and CMV-seronegative. The DNA for the CDR3 is TGTGCCAGCAGCCCAAACTTCTCCTACGAGCAGTACTTC. This translates into CASSPNFSYEQYF.